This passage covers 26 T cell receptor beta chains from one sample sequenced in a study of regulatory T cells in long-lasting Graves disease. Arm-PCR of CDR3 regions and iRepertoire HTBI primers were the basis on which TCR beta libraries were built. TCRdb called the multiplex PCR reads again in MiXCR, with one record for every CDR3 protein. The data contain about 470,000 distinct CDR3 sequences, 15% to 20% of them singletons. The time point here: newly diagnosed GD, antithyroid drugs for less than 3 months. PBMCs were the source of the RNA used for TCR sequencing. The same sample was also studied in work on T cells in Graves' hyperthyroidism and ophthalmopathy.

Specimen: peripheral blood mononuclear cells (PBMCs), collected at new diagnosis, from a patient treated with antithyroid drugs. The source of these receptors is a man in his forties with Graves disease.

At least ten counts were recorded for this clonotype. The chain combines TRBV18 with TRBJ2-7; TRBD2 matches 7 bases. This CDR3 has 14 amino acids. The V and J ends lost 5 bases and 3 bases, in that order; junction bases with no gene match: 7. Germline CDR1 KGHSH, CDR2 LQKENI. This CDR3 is CASSASGLSYEQYF. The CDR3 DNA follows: TGTGCCAGCTCAGCTAGCGGTTTAAGCTACGAGCAGTACTTC.

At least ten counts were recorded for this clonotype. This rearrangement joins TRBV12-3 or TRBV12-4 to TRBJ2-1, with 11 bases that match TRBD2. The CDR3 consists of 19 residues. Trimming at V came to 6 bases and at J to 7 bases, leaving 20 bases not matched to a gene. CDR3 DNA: TGTGCCAGCAGCAAACCGGGACAGCGACTAGCGGGGTCCGGGAATGAGCAGTTCTTC. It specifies CASSKPGQRLAGSGNEQFF.

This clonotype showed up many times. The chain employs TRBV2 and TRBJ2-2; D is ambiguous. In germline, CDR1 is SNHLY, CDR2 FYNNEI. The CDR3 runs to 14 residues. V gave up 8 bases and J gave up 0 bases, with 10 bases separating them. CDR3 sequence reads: CASVATPNTGELFF. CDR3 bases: TGTGCCAGCGTGGCTACCCCGAACACCGGGGAGCTGTTTTTT. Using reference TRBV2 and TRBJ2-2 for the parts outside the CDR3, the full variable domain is EPEVTQTPSHQVTQMGQEVILRCVPISNHLYFYWYRQILGQKVEFLVSFYNNEISEKSEIFDDQFSVERPDGSNFTLKIRSTKLEDSAMYFCASVATPNTGELFFGEGSRLTVL.

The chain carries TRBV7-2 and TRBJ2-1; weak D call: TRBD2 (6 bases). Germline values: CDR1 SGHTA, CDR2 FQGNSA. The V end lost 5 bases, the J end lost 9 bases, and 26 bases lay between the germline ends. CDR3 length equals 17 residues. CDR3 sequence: CASSTSSRGLLGGEQFF. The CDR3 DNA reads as TGTGCCAGCAGCACTTCATCCCGGGGCCTTCTGGGGGGTGAGCAGTTCTTC.

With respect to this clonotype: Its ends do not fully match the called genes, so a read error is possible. CDR3 sequence reads: CSVEGSSGGYNEQFF. The CDR3 coding sequence is TGCAGCGTAGAAGGGTCTAGCGGGGGATACAATGAGCAGTTCTTC. The genes are TRBV29-1 and TRBJ2-1; TRBD2 aligns across 10 bases. In germline, CDR1 is SQVTM, CDR2 ANQGSEA. This CDR3 has 15 residues.

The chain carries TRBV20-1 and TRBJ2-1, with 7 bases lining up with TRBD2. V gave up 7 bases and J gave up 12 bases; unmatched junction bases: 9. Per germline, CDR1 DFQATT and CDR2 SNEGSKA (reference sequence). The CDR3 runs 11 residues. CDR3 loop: CSVDSSGAQFF. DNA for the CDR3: TGCAGTGTCGACTCTAGCGGAGCGCAGTTCTTC.

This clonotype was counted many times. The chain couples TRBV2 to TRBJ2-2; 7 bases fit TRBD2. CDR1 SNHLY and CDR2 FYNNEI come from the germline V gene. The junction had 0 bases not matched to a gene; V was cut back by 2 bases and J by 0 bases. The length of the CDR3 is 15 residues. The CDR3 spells CASSETSANTGELFF. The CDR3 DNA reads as TGTGCCAGCAGTGAAACTAGCGCGAACACCGGGGAGCTGTTTTTT. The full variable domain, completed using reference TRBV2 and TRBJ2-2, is EPEVTQTPSHQVTQMGQEVILRCVPISNHLYFYWYRQILGQKVEFLVSFYNNEISEKSEIFDDQFSVERPDGSNFTLKIRSTKLEDSAMYFCASSETSANTGELFFGEGSRLTVL.

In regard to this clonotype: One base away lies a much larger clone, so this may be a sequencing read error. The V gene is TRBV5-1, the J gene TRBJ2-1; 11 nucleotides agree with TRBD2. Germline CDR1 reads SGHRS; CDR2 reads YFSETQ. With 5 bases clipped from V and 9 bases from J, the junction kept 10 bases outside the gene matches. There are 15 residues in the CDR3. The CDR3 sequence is CASRPSGRTGGEQFF. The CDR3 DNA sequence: TGCGCCAGCAGGCCTAGCGGGAGGACCGGGGGTGAGCAGTTCTTC.

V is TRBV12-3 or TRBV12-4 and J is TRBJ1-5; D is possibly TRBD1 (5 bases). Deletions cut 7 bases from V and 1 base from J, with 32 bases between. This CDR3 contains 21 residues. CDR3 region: CASMGTIGSTGLRVSNQPQHF. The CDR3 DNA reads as TGTGCCAGCATGGGGACGATTGGTTCGACGGGCCTCAGGGTAAGCAATCAGCCCCAGCATTTT.

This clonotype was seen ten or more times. CDR3 amino acids: CSVAGGPGDTQYF. The CDR3 DNA sequence: TGCAGTGTAGCGGGAGGGCCGGGAGATACGCAGTATTTT. V gene TRBV20-1 combines with J gene TRBJ2-3, with 11 bases identical to TRBD2. Germline trimming cut 7 bases from V and 5 bases from J; bases unmatched to any gene: 5. In germline, CDR1 is DFQATT, CDR2 SNEGSKA (reference sequence). This CDR3 has 13 residues.

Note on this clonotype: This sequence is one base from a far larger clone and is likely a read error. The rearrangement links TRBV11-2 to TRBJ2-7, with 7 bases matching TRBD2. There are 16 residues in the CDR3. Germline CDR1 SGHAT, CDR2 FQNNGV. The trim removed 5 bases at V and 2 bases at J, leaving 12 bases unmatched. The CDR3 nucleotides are TGTGCCAGCAGCAGCGGGGCTAGCGGAGGCCCCTACGAGCAGTACTTC. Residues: CASSSGASGGPYEQYF.

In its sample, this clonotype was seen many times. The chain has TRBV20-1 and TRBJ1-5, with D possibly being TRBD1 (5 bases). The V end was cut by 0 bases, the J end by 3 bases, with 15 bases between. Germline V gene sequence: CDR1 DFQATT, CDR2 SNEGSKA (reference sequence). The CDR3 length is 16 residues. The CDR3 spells CSARDGTVPFNQPQHF. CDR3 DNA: TGCAGTGCTAGAGACGGGACTGTGCCCTTCAATCAGCCCCAGCATTTT.

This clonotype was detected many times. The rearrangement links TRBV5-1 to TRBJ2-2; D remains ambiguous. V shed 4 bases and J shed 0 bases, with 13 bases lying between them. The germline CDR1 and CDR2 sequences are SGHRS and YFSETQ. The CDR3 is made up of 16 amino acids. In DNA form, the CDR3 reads TGCGCCAGCAGCCCGACCGTCACTGCGAACACCGGGGAGCTGTTTTTT. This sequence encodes CASSPTVTANTGELFF.

CDR3 residues: CASRKEVSGELFF. For the CDR3, the DNA is TGTGCCAGCAGGAAAGAAGTATCCGGGGAGCTGTTTTTT. The V gene is TRBV2, the J gene TRBJ2-2, with unresolved D. This CDR3 comprises 13 residues. Germline V CDR1 and CDR2: SNHLY, FYNNEI. V was cut by 6 bases and J by 6 bases, with 11 bases left in between.

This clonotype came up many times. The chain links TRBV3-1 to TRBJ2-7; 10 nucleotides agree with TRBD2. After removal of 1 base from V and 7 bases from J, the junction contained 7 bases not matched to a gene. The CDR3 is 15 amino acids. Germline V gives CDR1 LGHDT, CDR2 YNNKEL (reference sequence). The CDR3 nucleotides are TGTGCCAGCAGCCAAGGAGCGGGAGGGCCGGGAGAGCAGTACTTC. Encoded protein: CASSQGAGGPGEQYF.

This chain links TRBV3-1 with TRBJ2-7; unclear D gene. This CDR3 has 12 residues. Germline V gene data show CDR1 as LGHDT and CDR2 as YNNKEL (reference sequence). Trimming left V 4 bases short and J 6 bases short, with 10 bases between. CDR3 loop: CASSRERTEQYF. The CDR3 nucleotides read TGTGCCAGCAGCCGTGAACGGACCGAGCAGTACTTC.

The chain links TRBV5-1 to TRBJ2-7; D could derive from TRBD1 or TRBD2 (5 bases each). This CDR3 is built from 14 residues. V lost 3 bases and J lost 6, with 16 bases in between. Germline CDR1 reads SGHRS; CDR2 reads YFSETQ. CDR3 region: CASSSREGQGEQYF. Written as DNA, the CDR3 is TGCGCCAGCAGCTCCCGAGAGGGCCAGGGCGAGCAGTACTTC.

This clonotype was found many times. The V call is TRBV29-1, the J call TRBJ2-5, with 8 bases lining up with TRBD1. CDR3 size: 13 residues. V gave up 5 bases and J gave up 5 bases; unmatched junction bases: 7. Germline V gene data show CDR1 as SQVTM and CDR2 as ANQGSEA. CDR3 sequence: CSVNGQGGETQYF. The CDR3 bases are TGCAGCGTTAACGGACAGGGAGGTGAGACCCAGTACTTC.

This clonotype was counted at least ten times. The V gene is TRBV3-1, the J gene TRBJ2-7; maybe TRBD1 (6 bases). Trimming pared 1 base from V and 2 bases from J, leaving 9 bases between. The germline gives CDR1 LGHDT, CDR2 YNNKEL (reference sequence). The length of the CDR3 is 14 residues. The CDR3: CASSQGTAPYEQYF. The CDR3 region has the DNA TGTGCCAGCAGCCAAGGGACAGCGCCCTACGAGCAGTACTTC.

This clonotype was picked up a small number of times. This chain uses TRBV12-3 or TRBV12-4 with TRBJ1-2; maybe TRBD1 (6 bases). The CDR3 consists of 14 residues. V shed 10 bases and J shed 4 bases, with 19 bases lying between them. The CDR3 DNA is TGTGCCATCCGAGGCGGGGGCACAGCCTATGGCTACACCTTC. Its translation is CAIRGGGTAYGYTF.

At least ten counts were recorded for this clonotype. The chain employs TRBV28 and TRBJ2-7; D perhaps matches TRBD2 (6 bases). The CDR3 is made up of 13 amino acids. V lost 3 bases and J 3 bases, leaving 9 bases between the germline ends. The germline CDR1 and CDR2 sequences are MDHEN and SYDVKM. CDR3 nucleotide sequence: TGTGCCAGCAGTTTCCGGGAGTACTACGAGCAGTACTTC. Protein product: CASSFREYYEQYF.

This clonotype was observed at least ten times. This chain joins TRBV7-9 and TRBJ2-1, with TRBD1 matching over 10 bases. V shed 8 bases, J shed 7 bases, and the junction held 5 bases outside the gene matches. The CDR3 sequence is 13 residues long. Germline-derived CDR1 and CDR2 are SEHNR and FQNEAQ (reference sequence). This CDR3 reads CASWGQGHNEQFF. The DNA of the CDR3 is TGTGCCAGCTGGGGACAGGGGCATAATGAGCAGTTCTTC.

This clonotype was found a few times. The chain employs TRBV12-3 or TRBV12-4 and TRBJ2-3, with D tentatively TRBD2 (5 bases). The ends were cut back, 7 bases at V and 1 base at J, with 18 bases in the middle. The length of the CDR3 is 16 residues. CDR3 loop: CASTPHRRVGTDTQYF. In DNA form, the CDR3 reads TGTGCCAGCACCCCCCACCGGCGGGTGGGCACAGATACGCAGTATTTT.

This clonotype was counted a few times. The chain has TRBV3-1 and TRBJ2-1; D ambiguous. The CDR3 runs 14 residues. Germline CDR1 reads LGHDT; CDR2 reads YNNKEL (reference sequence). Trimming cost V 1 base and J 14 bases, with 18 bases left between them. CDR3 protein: CASSQVRTAGKKFF. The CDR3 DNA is TGTGCCAGCAGCCAAGTACGGACGGCCGGAAAGAAGTTCTTC.

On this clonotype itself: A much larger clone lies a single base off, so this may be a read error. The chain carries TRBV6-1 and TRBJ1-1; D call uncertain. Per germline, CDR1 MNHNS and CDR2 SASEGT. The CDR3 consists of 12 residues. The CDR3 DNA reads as TGTGTCACCTCGTTAGTGAACACTGAAGCTTTCTTT. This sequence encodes CVTSLVNTEAFF.

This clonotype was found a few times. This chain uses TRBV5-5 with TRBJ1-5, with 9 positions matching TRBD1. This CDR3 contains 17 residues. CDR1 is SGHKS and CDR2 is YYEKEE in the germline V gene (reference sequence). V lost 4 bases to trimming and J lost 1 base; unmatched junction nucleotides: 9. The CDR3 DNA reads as TGTGCCAGCAGCGCCCGGGACAGGGTGGGGAGCAATCAGCCCCAGCATTTT. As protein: CASSARDRVGSNQPQHF.